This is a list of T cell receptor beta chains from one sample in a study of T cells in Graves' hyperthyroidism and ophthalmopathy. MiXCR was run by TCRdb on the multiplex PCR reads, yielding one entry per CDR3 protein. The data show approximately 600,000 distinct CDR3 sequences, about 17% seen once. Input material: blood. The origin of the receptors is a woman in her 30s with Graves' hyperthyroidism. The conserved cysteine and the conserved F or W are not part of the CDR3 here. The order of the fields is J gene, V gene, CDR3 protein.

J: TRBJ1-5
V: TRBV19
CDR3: ASSIGLLQH

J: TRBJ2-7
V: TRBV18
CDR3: ASSPQRGVYEQY

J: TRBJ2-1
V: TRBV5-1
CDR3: ASSLDREMGEQF

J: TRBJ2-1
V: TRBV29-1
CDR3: SVVLTSGRVGYNEQF

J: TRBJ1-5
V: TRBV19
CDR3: ASSTGTGGGQPQH

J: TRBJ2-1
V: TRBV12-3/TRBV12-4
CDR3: ASSLAVGAASYNEQF

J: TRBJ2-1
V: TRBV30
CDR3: AWSGGGSSSYNEQF

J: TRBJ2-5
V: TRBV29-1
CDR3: SNIPQGGHGETQY

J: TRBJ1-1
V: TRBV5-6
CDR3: ASSLYRTVFPNTEAF

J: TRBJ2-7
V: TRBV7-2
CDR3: ASSLTSGTLYEQY

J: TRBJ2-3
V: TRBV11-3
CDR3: ASSPRTSGPTDTQY

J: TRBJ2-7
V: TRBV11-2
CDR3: ASSLQGAQDEQY

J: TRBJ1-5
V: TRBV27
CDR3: ASSLSGTPHQPQH

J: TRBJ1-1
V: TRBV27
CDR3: ASSPSGRPLWNTEAF

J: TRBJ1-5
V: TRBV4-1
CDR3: ASSQHGTANQPQH

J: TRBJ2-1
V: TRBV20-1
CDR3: SARPLAGIYNEQF

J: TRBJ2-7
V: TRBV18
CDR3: ASSPSSDEQY

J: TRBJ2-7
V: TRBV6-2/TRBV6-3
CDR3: ASSYSIPHEQY